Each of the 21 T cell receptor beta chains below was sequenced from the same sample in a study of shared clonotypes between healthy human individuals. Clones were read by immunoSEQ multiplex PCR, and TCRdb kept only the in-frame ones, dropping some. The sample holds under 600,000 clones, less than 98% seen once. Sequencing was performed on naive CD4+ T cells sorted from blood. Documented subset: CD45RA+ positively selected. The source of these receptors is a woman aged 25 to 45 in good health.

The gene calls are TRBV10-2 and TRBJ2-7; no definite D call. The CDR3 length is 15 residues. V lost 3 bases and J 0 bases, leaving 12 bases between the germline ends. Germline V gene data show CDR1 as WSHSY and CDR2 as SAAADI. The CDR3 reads CASSDRAGGSYEQYF. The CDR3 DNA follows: TGCGCCAGCAGTGACCGGGCCGGCGGCTCCTACGAGCAGTACTTC.

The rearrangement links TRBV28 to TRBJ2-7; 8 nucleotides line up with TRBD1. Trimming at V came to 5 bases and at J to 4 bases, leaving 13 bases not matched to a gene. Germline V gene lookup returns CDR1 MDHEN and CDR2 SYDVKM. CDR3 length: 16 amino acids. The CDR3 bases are TGTGCCAGCAGTCTAACGCCGGGACAGGCCATTTACGAGCAGTACTTC. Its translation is CASSLTPGQAIYEQYF. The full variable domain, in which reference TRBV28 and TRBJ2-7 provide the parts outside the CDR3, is DVKVTQSSRYLVKRTGEKVFLECVQDMDHENMFWYRQDPGLGLRLIYFSYDVKMKEKGDIPEGYSVSREKKERFSLILESASTNQTSMYLCASSLTPGQAIYEQYFGPGTRLTVT.

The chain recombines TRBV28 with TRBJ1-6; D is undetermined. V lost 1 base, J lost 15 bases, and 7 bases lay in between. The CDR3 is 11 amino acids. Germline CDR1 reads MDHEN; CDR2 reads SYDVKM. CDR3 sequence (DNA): TGTGCCAGCAGTTTATATGGGGTCCTCCACTTT. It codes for CASSLYGVLHF.

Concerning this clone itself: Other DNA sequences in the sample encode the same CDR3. CDR3 nucleotide sequence: TGTGCCAGTAGTATTACCGGGGAGCTGTTTTTT. Translated: CASSITGELFF. The genes are TRBV19 and TRBJ2-2; no clear D. The V end was cut by 3 bases, the J end by 5 bases, with 1 base between. This CDR3 has 11 residues. Germline V gene lookup returns CDR1 LNHDA and CDR2 SQIVND (reference sequence).

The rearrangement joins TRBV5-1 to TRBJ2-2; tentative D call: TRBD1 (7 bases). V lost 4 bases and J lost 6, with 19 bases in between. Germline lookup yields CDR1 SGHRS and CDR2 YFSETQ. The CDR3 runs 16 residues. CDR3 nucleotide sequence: TGCGCCAGCAGCGTTACCAGGGGGAGGATGGCCGGGGAGCTGTTTTTT. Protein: CASSVTRGRMAGELFF.

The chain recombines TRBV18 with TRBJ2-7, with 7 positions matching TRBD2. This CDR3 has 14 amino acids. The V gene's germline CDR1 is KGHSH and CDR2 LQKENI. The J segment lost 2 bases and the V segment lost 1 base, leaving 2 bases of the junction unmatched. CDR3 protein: CASSPRDYAYEQYF. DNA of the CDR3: TGTGCCAGCTCACCACGGGACTACGCCTACGAGCAGTACTTC. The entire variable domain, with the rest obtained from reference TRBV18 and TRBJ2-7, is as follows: NAGVMQNPRHLVRRRGQEARLRCSPMKGHSHVYWYRQLPEEGLKFMVYLQKENIIDESGMPKERFSAEFPKEGPSILRIQQVVRGDSAAYFCASSPRDYAYEQYFGPGTRLTVT.

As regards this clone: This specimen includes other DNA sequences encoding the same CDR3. CDR3 sequence: CAWSVGGNTEAFF. In DNA, the CDR3 is TGTGCCTGGAGTGTAGGGGGTAACACTGAAGCTTTCTTT. The rearrangement links TRBV30 to TRBJ1-1, with D maybe TRBD1 (6 bases). V lost 0 bases, J lost 2 bases, and 7 bases lay in between. Germline V gene sequence: CDR1 GTSNPN, CDR2 SVGIG (reference sequence). The length of the CDR3 is 13 residues.

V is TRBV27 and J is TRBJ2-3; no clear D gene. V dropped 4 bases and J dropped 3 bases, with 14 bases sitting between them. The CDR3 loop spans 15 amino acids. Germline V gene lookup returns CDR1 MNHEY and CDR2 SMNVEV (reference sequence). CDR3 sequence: CASSSRTAYTDTQYF. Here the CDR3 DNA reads TGTGCCAGCAGTTCTCGAACGGCCTATACAGATACGCAGTATTTT.

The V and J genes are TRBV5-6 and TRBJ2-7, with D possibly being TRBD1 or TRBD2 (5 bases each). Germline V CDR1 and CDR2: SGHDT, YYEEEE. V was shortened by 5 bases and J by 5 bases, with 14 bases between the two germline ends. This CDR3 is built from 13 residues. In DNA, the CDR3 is TGTGCCAGCAGAACCGGGACGGCTCACGAGCAGTACTTC. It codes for CASRTGTAHEQYF.

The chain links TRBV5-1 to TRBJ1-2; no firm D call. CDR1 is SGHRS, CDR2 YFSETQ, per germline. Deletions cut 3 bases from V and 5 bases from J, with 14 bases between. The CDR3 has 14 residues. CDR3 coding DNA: TGCGCCAGCAGCTCGGAACGACTTGAATATGGCTACACCTTC. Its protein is CASSSERLEYGYTF.

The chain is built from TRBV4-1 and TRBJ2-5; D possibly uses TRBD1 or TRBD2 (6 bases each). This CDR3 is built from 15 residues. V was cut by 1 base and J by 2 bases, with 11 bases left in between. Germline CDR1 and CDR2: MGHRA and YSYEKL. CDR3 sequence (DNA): TGCGCCAGCAGCCAAGTATGGGGGGCGCAAGAGACCCAGTACTTC. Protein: CASSQVWGAQETQYF.

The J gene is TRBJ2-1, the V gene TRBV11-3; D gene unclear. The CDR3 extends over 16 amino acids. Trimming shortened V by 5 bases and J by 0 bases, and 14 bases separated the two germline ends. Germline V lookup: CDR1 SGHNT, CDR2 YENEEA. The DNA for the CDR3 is TGTGCCAGCAGCCCCTCGGGCGGCGGCTCCTACAATGAGCAGTTCTTC. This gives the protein CASSPSGGGSYNEQFF.

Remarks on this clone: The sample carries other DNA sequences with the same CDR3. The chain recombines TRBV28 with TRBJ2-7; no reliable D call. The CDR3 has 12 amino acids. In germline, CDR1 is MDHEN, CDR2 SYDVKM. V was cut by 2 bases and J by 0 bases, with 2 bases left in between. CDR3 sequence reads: CASSLDSYEQYF. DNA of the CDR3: TGTGCCAGCAGTTTAGACTCCTACGAGCAGTACTTC.

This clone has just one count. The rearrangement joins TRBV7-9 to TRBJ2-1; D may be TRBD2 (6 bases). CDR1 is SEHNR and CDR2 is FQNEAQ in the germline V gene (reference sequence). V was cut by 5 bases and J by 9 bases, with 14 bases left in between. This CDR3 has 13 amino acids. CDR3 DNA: TGTGCCAGCAGCCAGCTCGCGGAGGGTGAGCAGTTCTTC. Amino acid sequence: CASSQLAEGEQFF.

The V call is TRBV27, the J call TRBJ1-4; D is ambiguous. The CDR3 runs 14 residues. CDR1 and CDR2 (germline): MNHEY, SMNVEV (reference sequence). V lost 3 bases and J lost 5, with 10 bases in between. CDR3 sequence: CASSFRRGNEKLFF. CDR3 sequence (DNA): TGTGCCAGCAGTTTCCGACGGGGAAATGAAAAACTGTTTTTT. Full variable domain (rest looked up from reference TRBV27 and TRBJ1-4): EAQVTQNPRYLITVTGKKLTVTCSQNMNHEYMSWYRQDPGLGLRQIYYSMNVEVTDKGDVPEGYKVSRKEKRNFPLILESPSPNQTSLYFCASSFRRGNEKLFFGSGTQLSVL.

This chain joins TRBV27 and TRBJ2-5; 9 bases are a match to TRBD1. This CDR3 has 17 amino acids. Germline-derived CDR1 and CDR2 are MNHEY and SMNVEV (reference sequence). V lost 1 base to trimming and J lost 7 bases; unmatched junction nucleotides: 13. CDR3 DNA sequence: TGTGCCAGCAGTTTATTTCAGGGACAGGGAGGACCGGGGACCCAGTACTTC. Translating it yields CASSLFQGQGGPGTQYF.

The CDR3 nucleotides are TGTGCCAGCAGCTCATACCACTTGGCTGGGCGGGAGACCCAGTACTTC. Translating it yields CASSSYHLAGRETQYF. The V call is TRBV5-6, the J call TRBJ2-5; unclear D gene. Germline V lookup: CDR1 SGHDT, CDR2 YYEEEE. The V end was cut by 3 bases, the J end by 5 bases, with 20 bases between. This CDR3 is built from 16 residues.

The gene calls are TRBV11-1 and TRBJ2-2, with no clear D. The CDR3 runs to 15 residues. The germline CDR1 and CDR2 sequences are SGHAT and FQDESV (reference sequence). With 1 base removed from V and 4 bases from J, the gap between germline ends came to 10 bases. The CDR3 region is CASSLEPRSTGELFF. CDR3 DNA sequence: TGTGCCAGCAGCTTAGAGCCGCGGTCCACCGGGGAGCTGTTTTTT. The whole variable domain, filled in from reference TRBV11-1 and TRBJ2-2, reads EAEVAQSPRYKITEKSQAVAFWCDPISGHATLYWYRQILGQGPELLVQFQDESVVDDSQLPKDRFSAERLKGVDSTLKIQPAELGDSAMYLCASSLEPRSTGELFFGEGSRLTVL.

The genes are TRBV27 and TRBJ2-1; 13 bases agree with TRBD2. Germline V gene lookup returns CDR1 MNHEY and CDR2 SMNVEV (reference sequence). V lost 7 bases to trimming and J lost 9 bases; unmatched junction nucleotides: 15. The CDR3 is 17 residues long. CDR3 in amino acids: CASIGPEGLAGFGEQFF. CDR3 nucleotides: TGTGCCAGCATAGGGCCTGAGGGACTAGCGGGATTCGGTGAGCAGTTCTTC.

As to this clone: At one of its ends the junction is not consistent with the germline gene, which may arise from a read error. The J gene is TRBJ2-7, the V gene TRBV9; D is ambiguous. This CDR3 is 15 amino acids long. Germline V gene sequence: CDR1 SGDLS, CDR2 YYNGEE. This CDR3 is CASSPGGLRSYEQCF. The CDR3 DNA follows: TGTGCCAGCAGCCCCGGTGGCCTGCGATCCTACGAGCAGTGCTTC.

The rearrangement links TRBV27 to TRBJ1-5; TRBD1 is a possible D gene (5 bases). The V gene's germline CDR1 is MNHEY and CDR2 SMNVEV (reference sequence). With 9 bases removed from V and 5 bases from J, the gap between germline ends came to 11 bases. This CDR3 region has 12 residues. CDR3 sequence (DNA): TGTGCCAGTCGGGGCAGAGATCAGCCCCAGCATTTT. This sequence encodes CASRGRDQPQHF.